Listed here are 17 T cell receptor beta chains from one sample, sequenced in a study of blood T cell repertoires in COVID-19 (dated by TCRdb to 2018 to 2020). The library was made by the immunoSEQ multiplex PCR assay. TCRdb limited this immuneACCESS table to in-frame rearrangements with V and J called. A share of clones is missing; checked studies link under half to unresolved V genes, and the rest is unexplained. This sample lists around 170,000 clones; around 84% were detected once. Approximately 15% of the sample lies in the top ten. The sample taken for sequencing was peripheral blood. The receptors were gathered from a man aged 25-45 years with active or convalescent COVID-19.

This clone was picked up a small number of times. The chain recombines TRBV4-1 with TRBJ1-3; D gene unclear. The V and J ends lost 4 bases and 4 bases respectively, with 23 bases between them. The CDR3 extends over 18 amino acids. Per the germline V gene, CDR1 is MGHRA and CDR2 is YSYEKL. The CDR3 region is CASSRKYFEGGGGNTIYF. The CDR3 DNA reads TGCGCCAGCAGCCGGAAGTATTTTGAGGGAGGTGGGGGAAACACCATATATTTT.

This clone was seen a single time. The chain combines TRBV20-1 with TRBJ1-1; D is possibly TRBD1 (6 bases). The V gene's germline CDR1 is DFQATT and CDR2 SNEGSKA (reference sequence). There are 13 residues in the CDR3. V shed 3 bases and J shed 0 bases, with 8 bases lying between them. The CDR3 loop is CSASHRVNTEAFF. In nucleotides, the CDR3 is TGCAGTGCTAGTCACAGGGTGAACACTGAAGCTTTCTTT.

The V call is TRBV6-5, the J call TRBJ1-2; D might be TRBD1 (5 bases). Per the germline V gene, CDR1 is MNHEY and CDR2 is SVGAGI. The CDR3 has 13 amino acids. Deletions cut 7 bases from V and 5 bases from J, with 14 bases between. Here the CDR3 reads CASIPTGGYGYTF. The CDR3 nucleotides read TGTGCCAGCATTCCGACGGGGGGTTATGGCTACACCTTC.

This clone turned up a few times. CDR3: CASSVGTGYGYTF. CDR3 in DNA: TGTGCCAGCAGTGTTGGGACAGGGTATGGCTACACCTTC. The chain joins TRBV25-1 to TRBJ1-2; the match to TRBD1 covers 9 bases. V lost 4 bases and J lost 5; bases outside the gene matches: 2. In germline, CDR1 is MGHDK, CDR2 SYGVNS. The CDR3 totals 13 residues.

The V and J genes are TRBV5-4 and TRBJ1-3; no definite D call. V was pared by 2 bases and J by 4 bases, with 7 bases between. The CDR3 is 13 residues long. Germline CDR1 SGHNT, CDR2 YYREEE (reference sequence). This CDR3 reads CASSFYEGNTIYF. Written as DNA, the CDR3 is TGTGCCAGCAGCTTTTACGAGGGAAACACCATATATTTT. The whole variable domain, filled in from reference TRBV5-4 and TRBJ1-3, reads ETGVTQSPTHLIKTRGQQVTLRCSSQSGHNTVSWYQQALGQGPQFIFQYYREEENGRGNFPPRFSGLQFPNYSSELNVNALELDDSALYLCASSFYEGNTIYFGEGSWLTVV.

The rearrangement uses TRBV9 and TRBJ2-6, with D hard to call. V was cut by 0 bases and J by 0 bases, with 13 bases left in between. This CDR3 comprises 18 residues. Looked up from germline, CDR1 is SGDLS and CDR2 is YYNGEE. The CDR3: CASSVGYSPSSGANVLTF. The CDR3 DNA sequence: TGTGCCAGCAGCGTAGGATATAGTCCTTCCTCTGGGGCCAACGTCCTGACTTTC.

The chain links TRBV5-6 to TRBJ1-2; 7 nucleotides line up with TRBD1. Trimming cost V 4 bases and J 2 bases; bases outside gene matches: 5. The CDR3 has 14 residues. Per germline, CDR1 SGHDT and CDR2 YYEEEE. CDR3 DNA sequence: TGTGCCAGCAGCCCGGGACAGTCAAACTATGGCTACACCTTC. The encoded protein is CASSPGQSNYGYTF.

The chain couples TRBV19 to TRBJ2-1; 8 positions agree with TRBD2. From germline, CDR1 is LNHDA and CDR2 SQIVND (reference sequence). J was trimmed by 4 bases and V by 2 bases; bases with no gene match: 19. The CDR3 runs to 20 residues. CDR3 in amino acids: CASSINGVGGGSPIYNEQFF. In DNA, the CDR3 is TGTGCCAGTAGTATAAACGGGGTTGGCGGGGGGTCCCCTATTTACAATGAGCAGTTCTTC.

This clone was recorded once. The chain links TRBV2 to TRBJ1-2; no definite D call. Trimming left V 2 bases short and J 8 bases short, with 12 bases between. Germline V gene sequence: CDR1 SNHLY, CDR2 FYNNEI. This CDR3 is 13 amino acids long. This CDR3 reads CASSELWGGGYTF. CDR3 DNA sequence: TGTGCCAGCAGTGAATTGTGGGGAGGCGGCTACACCTTC.

This clone appeared a few times. This chain uses TRBV27 with TRBJ1-6; TRBD1 matches at 7 bases. J was trimmed by 10 bases and V by 8 bases; bases with no gene match: 5. Germline CDR1 MNHEY, CDR2 SMNVEV (reference sequence). This CDR3 comprises 12 residues. CDR3 coding DNA: TGTGCCAGCCGACAGGGAGGCTCACCCCTCCACTTT. It encodes CASRQGGSPLHF.

The chain recombines TRBV9 with TRBJ1-2; 7 bases match TRBD1. V gave up 3 bases and J gave up 6 bases; unmatched junction bases: 8. Germline-derived CDR1 and CDR2 are SGDLS and YYNGEE. The CDR3 runs to 14 residues. CDR3 in amino acids: CASSAQQGRDGYTF. In DNA form, the CDR3 reads TGTGCCAGCAGCGCCCAACAGGGGCGGGATGGCTACACCTTC. The complete variable domain, with remaining parts taken from reference TRBV9 and TRBJ1-2, reads DSGVTQTPKHLITATGQRVTLRCSPRSGDLSVYWYQQSLDQGLQFLIQYYNGEERAKGNILERFSAQQFPDLHSELNLSSLELGDSALYFCASSAQQGRDGYTFGSGTRLTVV.

The rearrangement uses TRBV29-1 and TRBJ1-1; D is perhaps TRBD1 (6 bases). There are 13 residues in the CDR3. Germline lookup yields CDR1 SQVTM and CDR2 ANQGSEA. V lost 5 bases and J 0 bases, leaving 10 bases between the germline ends. The CDR3 DNA follows: TGCAGCGTTAATGGGGGCATGAACACTGAAGCTTTCTTT. Protein: CSVNGGMNTEAFF.

This chain joins TRBV7-6 and TRBJ1-1; D is unresolved. With 3 bases removed from V and 2 bases from J, the gap between germline ends came to 16 bases. This CDR3 is built from 16 residues. CDR1 is SGHVS, CDR2 FNYEAQ, per germline. CDR3: CASSFNPRASNTEAFF. DNA for the CDR3: TGTGCCAGCAGCTTTAACCCTCGAGCGTCTAACACTGAAGCTTTCTTT.

The rearrangement links TRBV3-1 (or the pseudogene TRBV3-2) to TRBJ1-2, with 8 bases fitting TRBD1. This CDR3 contains 15 residues. With V trimmed by 4 bases and J by 3 bases, 7 bases remained unmatched. Germline V gives CDR1 LGHDT, CDR2 YNNKEL (reference sequence). The CDR3 loop reads CASSPEDRVDYGYTF. CDR3 nucleotide sequence: TGTGCCAGCAGCCCCGAGGACAGGGTGGACTATGGCTACACCTTC.

The rearrangement joins TRBV15 to TRBJ2-4, with 8 nucleotides matching TRBD1. The V gene's germline CDR1 is LNHNV and CDR2 YYDKDF (reference sequence). Trimming at V came to 4 bases and at J to 4 bases, leaving 9 bases not matched to a gene. The CDR3 consists of 16 residues. The CDR3 spells CATSNPSRGLKNIQYF. CDR3 nucleotide sequence: TGTGCCACCAGCAATCCGTCCAGGGGGCTTAAAAACATTCAGTACTTC.

The CDR3 protein is CASSLNRGTYGYTF. Written as DNA, the CDR3 is TGTGCCAGCAGCCTTAACAGGGGCACCTATGGCTACACCTTC. V and J are TRBV7-9 and TRBJ1-2; 7 nucleotides agree with TRBD1. Germline-derived CDR1 and CDR2 are SEHNR and FQNEAQ (reference sequence). The CDR3 covers 14 residues. Unmatched junction bases numbered 7, after V lost 5 bases and J lost 4 bases.

The V gene is TRBV11-3, the J gene TRBJ2-3, with D tentatively TRBD2 (6 bases). Germline V lookup: CDR1 SGHNT, CDR2 YENEEA. CDR3 length equals 14 residues. Trimming shortened V by 7 bases and J by 7 bases, and 18 bases separated the two germline ends. CDR3 in amino acids: CASTSRRALNTQYF. DNA for the CDR3: TGTGCCAGCACCTCTCGGAGGGCCCTGAATACGCAGTATTTT. The complete variable domain, with remaining parts taken from reference TRBV11-3 and TRBJ2-3, reads EAGVVQSPRYKIIEKKQPVAFWCNPISGHNTLYWYLQNLGQGPELLIRYENEEAVDDSQLPKDRFSAERLKGVDSTLKIQPAELGDSAVYLCASTSRRALNTQYFGPGTRLTVL.